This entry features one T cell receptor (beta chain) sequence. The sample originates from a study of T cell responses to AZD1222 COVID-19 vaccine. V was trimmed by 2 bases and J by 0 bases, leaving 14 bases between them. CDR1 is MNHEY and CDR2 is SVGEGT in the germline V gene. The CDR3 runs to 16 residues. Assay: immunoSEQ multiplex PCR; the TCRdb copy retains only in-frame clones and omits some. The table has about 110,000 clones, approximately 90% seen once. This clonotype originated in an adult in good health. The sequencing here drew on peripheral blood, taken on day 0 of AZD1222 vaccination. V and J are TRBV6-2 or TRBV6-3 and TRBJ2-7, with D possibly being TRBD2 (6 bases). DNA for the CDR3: TGTGCCAGCAGTTACGCCCAGGGAGGCGGCTCCTACGAGCAGTACTTC. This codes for CASSYAQGGGSYEQYF.